These 26 T cell receptor beta chains share one sample of origin, sequenced in a study of siplizumab effects on memory and regulatory T cells. TCRdb's table, derived via immunoSEQ multiplex PCR, lists solely in-frame clones and lacks some. Here the sample spans more than 85,000 clones, 80% to 95% being singletons. Sequencing was performed on CD4+ T cells sorted from blood. Receptors originate from a human donor in good health.

The CDR3 nucleotides read TGTGCCAGCAGCTCTCTAGCGGGAGGGCAGGAGACCCAGTACTTC. Amino acids: CASSSLAGGQETQYF. This chain connects TRBV7-6 to TRBJ2-5; TRBD2 matches at 12 bases. Per the germline V gene, CDR1 is SGHVS and CDR2 is FNYEAQ. CDR3 length equals 15 residues. The J segment lost 5 bases and the V segment lost 4 bases, leaving 5 bases of the junction unmatched. Drawing the rest from reference TRBV7-6 and TRBJ2-5, the complete variable domain is GAGVSQSPRYKVTKRGQDVALRCDPISGHVSLYWYRQALGQGPEFLTYFNYEAQQDKSGLPNDRFSAERPEGSISTLTIQRTEQRDSAMYRCASSSLAGGQETQYFGPGTRLLVL.

The gene calls are TRBV6-6 and TRBJ1-6; D remains ambiguous. Germline assignment: CDR1 MNHNY and CDR2 SVGAGI (reference sequence). The V and J ends lost 2 bases and 16 bases respectively, with 18 bases between them. The CDR3 spans 14 residues. The CDR3 nucleotides read TGTGCCAGCAGTTACCTAGCCCGGGCAGCCCAACTCCACTTT. Its translation is CASSYLARAAQLHF.

This chain joins TRBV6-5 and TRBJ2-7; D gene uncertain. The ends were cut back, 7 bases at V and 3 bases at J, with 13 bases in the middle. Germline V lookup: CDR1 MNHEY, CDR2 SVGAGI. The CDR3 sequence is 13 residues long. This chain's CDR3 is CASTNVGLYEQYF. The CDR3 nucleotides are TGTGCCAGCACCAATGTAGGCCTCTACGAGCAGTACTTC.

The genes are TRBV5-1 and TRBJ1-3; TRBD1 matches 7 bases. CDR3 size: 14 residues. The V gene end was trimmed by 5 bases and the J gene end by 6 bases; junction bases not matched to a gene: 8. The germline gives CDR1 SGHRS, CDR2 YFSETQ. The CDR3 here is CASSRDSEENTIYF. CDR3 sequence (DNA): TGCGCCAGCAGTCGGGACAGTGAGGAAAACACCATATATTTT.

This clone was recorded only once. This chain connects TRBV30 to TRBJ1-2; D gene uncertain. Germline lookup yields CDR1 GTSNPN and CDR2 SVGIG (reference sequence). There are 16 residues in the CDR3. V was trimmed by 0 bases and J by 4 bases, leaving 18 bases between them. The CDR3 here is CAWSVRLTPNLYGYTF. CDR3 in DNA: TGTGCCTGGAGTGTACGCTTAACACCAAACCTCTATGGCTACACCTTC.

The gene calls are TRBV7-8 and TRBJ2-7, with D tentatively TRBD1 or TRBD2 (5 bases each). The CDR3 has 16 residues. CDR1 SGHVS and CDR2 FQNEAQ come from the germline V gene. The V gene lost 1 base and the J gene lost 0 bases, with 13 bases spanning the gap. This chain's CDR3 is CASSLVFRDVSYEQYF. The CDR3 nucleotides read TGTGCCAGCAGCTTAGTTTTCAGGGACGTCTCCTACGAGCAGTACTTC.

Sample share makes this clone medium-sized (0.01 to 0.1%). The rearrangement links TRBV21-1 to TRBJ2-5; the table calls TRBD1, which could not be checked here. TRBV21-1 is deemed a pseudogene. This CDR3 spans 13 amino acids. In nucleotides, the CDR3 is TGTGCCAGCAGCAGGGCAGAGCAAGAGACCCAGTACTTC. It specifies CASSRAEQETQYF.

V is TRBV7-9 and J is TRBJ2-1; 8 bases fit TRBD1. This CDR3 has 14 residues. Germline-derived CDR1 and CDR2 are SEHNR and FQNEAQ (reference sequence). V lost 5 bases, J lost 7 bases, and 7 bases stayed unmatched. CDR3 residues: CASSAPGTGNEQFF. In DNA, the CDR3 is TGTGCCAGCAGCGCCCCCGGGACAGGAAATGAGCAGTTCTTC. The full variable domain, rest sourced from reference TRBV7-9 and TRBJ2-1, is DTGVSQNPRHKITKRGQNVTFRCDPISEHNRLYWYRQTLGQGPEFLTYFQNEAQLEKSRLLSDRFSAERPKGSFSTLEIQRTEQGDSAMYLCASSAPGTGNEQFFGPGTRLTVL.

The rearrangement joins TRBV6-1 to TRBJ1-4, with D possibly being TRBD1 (5 bases). The CDR3 consists of 16 residues. V gave up 1 base and J gave up 2 bases, with 11 bases separating them. Germline V CDR1 and CDR2: MNHNS, SASEGT. CDR3 amino acids: CASSEGTIWTNEKLFF. CDR3 nucleotide sequence: TGTGCCAGCAGTGAAGGGACAATTTGGACTAATGAAAAACTGTTTTTT.

The chain combines TRBV15 with TRBJ1-1, with 9 bases matching TRBD1. The CDR3 sequence is 16 residues long. CDR1 LNHNV and CDR2 YYDKDF come from the germline V gene (reference sequence). V lost 1 base, J lost 3 bases, and 6 bases stayed unmatched. This CDR3 reads CATSRGTTGGHTEAFF. The CDR3 bases are TGTGCCACCAGCAGAGGAACAACAGGGGGCCACACTGAAGCTTTCTTT.

The J gene is TRBJ2-7, the V gene TRBV6-1; D unresolved. Looked up from germline, CDR1 is MNHNS and CDR2 is SASEGT. V was trimmed by 11 bases and J by 5 bases, leaving 22 bases between them. CDR3 length equals 14 residues. The DNA of the CDR3 is TGTGCCGTCAGCGTAAAAGTAAATGGAAACGAGCAGTACTTC. It encodes CAVSVKVNGNEQYF.

This clone was picked up one time. The rearrangement links TRBV6-1 to TRBJ1-1; possible D gene TRBD1, 5 bases. Germline V gene lookup returns CDR1 MNHNS and CDR2 SASEGT. V was pared by 8 bases and J by 1 base, with 17 bases between. The CDR3 length is 15 residues. The CDR3 nucleotides read TGTGCCAGCGTGAGCCTTTTTACAGGGAACACTGAAGCTTTCTTT. It translates to CASVSLFTGNTEAFF.

This clone came up once. This sequence joins TRBV27 and TRBJ1-2, with D tentatively TRBD1 (6 bases). The ends were cut back, 4 bases at V and 3 bases at J, with 18 bases in the middle. Germline CDR1 reads MNHEY; CDR2 reads SMNVEV (reference sequence). CDR3 size: 16 residues. The DNA for the CDR3 is TGTGCCAGCAGTTCCAGGGGTTTGGAAAATTACTATGGCTACACCTTC. It translates to CASSSRGLENYYGYTF.

Only one count was recorded for this clone. This rearrangement joins TRBV7-9 to TRBJ2-1; a possible D gene is TRBD2 (6 bases). V was cut by 5 bases and J by 8 bases, with 19 bases left in between. The CDR3 has 15 amino acids. Germline V gene sequence: CDR1 SEHNR, CDR2 FQNEAQ (reference sequence). The CDR3 loop reads CASSPWVEGGHEQFF. CDR3 coding DNA: TGTGCCAGCAGCCCCTGGGTCGAAGGAGGGCATGAGCAGTTCTTC.

This chain joins TRBV28 and TRBJ1-5; D not resolved. Germline V gives CDR1 MDHEN, CDR2 SYDVKM. The germline V and J ends were trimmed by 3 bases and 3 bases, with 9 bases remaining between them. The CDR3 extends over 14 amino acids. This CDR3 reads CASSFVENNQPQHF. The CDR3 DNA reads as TGTGCCAGCAGTTTTGTAGAGAACAATCAGCCCCAGCATTTT.

The chain carries TRBV7-2 and TRBJ2-1; 9 bases fit TRBD1. The CDR3 length is 16 residues. Germline CDR1 and CDR2: SGHTA and FQGNSA. Trimming cost V 5 bases and J 5 bases; bases outside gene matches: 10. In DNA, the CDR3 is TGTGCCAGCAGCGATATCCGGGACAGGGTCCACAATGAGCAGTTCTTC. Protein sequence: CASSDIRDRVHNEQFF.

J is TRBJ2-5 and V is TRBV30; D is unclear. The CDR3 runs to 12 residues. Germline V gives CDR1 GTSNPN, CDR2 SVGIG (reference sequence). Trimming removed 3 bases at V and 4 bases at J, with 9 bases between. Here the CDR3 DNA reads TGTGCCTGGAGCACAGTTCGAGAGACCCAGTACTTC. Its protein product is CAWSTVRETQYF.

The V gene is TRBV30, the J gene TRBJ2-7; no clear D. The CDR3 is 12 residues long. V was trimmed by 2 bases and J by 0 bases, leaving 5 bases between them. From germline, CDR1 is GTSNPN and CDR2 SVGIG (reference sequence). CDR3 bases: TGTGCCTGGAGTTCAGGCTCCTACGAGCAGTACTTC. Translated, it gives CAWSSGSYEQYF.

The chain combines TRBV29-1 with TRBJ2-1; weak D call: TRBD1 (5 bases). V was clipped by 3 bases and J by 5 bases, with 14 bases between them. Germline V CDR1 and CDR2: SQVTM, ANQGSEA. This CDR3 region has 14 residues. The CDR3, as DNA: TGCAGCGTTGATCCCAGGGAAGGCCACAATGAGCAGTTCTTC. Its translation: CSVDPREGHNEQFF.

The rearrangement uses TRBV2 and TRBJ2-3; D ambiguous. Between the trimmed V and J ends, which lost 1 base and 9 bases, there was a span of 5 bases. The CDR3 runs 11 residues. Germline values: CDR1 SNHLY, CDR2 FYNNEI. This CDR3 is CASSEEQTQYF. CDR3 DNA: TGTGCCAGCAGTGAAGAGCAGACGCAGTATTTT.

CDR3 region: CASSEFGLEHRDEQFF. The CDR3 bases are TGCGCCAGCAGTGAGTTCGGACTAGAGCATAGAGATGAGCAGTTCTTC. This chain links TRBV10-1 with TRBJ2-1; 7 bases map to TRBD2. Germline V lookup: CDR1 WNHNN, CDR2 SYGVQD (reference sequence). The CDR3 consists of 16 residues. J gave up 8 bases and V 1 base, and 11 bases lay outside the gene matches.

The rearrangement uses TRBV7-6 and TRBJ2-7; 7 bases are shared with TRBD2. The CDR3 extends over 14 amino acids. Germline V lookup: CDR1 SGHVS, CDR2 FNYEAQ. The J segment lost 3 bases and the V segment lost 4 bases, leaving 6 bases of the junction unmatched. In DNA, the CDR3 is TGTGCCAGCAGCTCCCCGGGAGGATTCTACGAGCAGTACTTC. It translates to CASSSPGGFYEQYF.

V gene TRBV28 combines with J gene TRBJ2-7, with a tentative D call TRBD2 (7 bases). Germline lookup yields CDR1 MDHEN and CDR2 SYDVKM. The germline V and J ends were trimmed by 3 bases and 0 bases, with 9 bases remaining between them. The CDR3 is 14 amino acids. The CDR3, as DNA: TGTGCCAGCAGTTTCGGGGGGCCCTCCTACGAGCAGTACTTC. Amino acids: CASSFGGPSYEQYF.

J is TRBJ2-7 and V is TRBV14, with D possibly matching TRBD1 (6 bases). The V and J ends lost 2 bases and 5 bases respectively, with 16 bases between them. This CDR3 is 15 amino acids long. CDR1 is SGHDN and CDR2 is FVKESK in the germline V gene. The CDR3 DNA is TGTGCCAGCAGCCAACGGTCAGCAGGGGTCAACGAGCAGTACTTC. Translated: CASSQRSAGVNEQYF.

This rearrangement joins TRBV27 to TRBJ2-7; either TRBD1 or TRBD2 may supply D (5 bases each). V lost 6 bases and J lost 2, with 17 bases in between. CDR1 and CDR2 from the germline V gene are MNHEY and SMNVEV (reference sequence). CDR3 length: 15 amino acids. CDR3 loop: CASSRSGTGPYEQYF. The CDR3 DNA reads as TGTGCCAGCAGCAGATCCGGGACGGGCCCCTACGAGCAGTACTTC.

The chain is built from TRBV10-2 and TRBJ2-3; unclear D gene. Trimming pared 2 bases from V and 0 bases from J, leaving 9 bases between. Germline V gene sequence: CDR1 WSHSY, CDR2 SAAADI. This CDR3 is 15 amino acids long. CDR3 region: CASSELSRSTDTQYF. CDR3 nucleotides: TGCGCCAGCAGTGAGCTGAGCCGCAGCACAGATACGCAGTATTTT.